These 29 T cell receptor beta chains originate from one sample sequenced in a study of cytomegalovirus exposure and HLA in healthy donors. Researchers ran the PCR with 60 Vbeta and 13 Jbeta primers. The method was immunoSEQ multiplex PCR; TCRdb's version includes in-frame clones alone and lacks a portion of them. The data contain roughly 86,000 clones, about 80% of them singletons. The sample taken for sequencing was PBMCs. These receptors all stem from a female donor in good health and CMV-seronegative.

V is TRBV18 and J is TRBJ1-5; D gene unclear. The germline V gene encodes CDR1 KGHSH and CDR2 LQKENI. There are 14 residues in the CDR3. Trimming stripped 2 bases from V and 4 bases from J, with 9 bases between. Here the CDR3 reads CASSPNRGNQPQHF. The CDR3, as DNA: TGTGCCAGCTCACCAAATAGAGGGAATCAGCCCCAGCATTTT.

Here the CDR3 DNA reads TGTGCCAGCACAGGGCAAGAGACCCAGTACTTC. Translated, it gives CASTGQETQYF. The chain couples TRBV27 to TRBJ2-5; weak D call: TRBD1 (5 bases). The CDR3 sequence is 11 residues long. Germline-derived CDR1 and CDR2 are MNHEY and SMNVEV (reference sequence). V shed 7 bases and J shed 2 bases, with 5 bases lying between them.

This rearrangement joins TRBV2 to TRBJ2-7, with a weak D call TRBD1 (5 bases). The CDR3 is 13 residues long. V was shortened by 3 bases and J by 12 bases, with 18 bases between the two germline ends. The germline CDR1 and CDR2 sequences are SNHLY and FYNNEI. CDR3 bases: TGTGCCAGCAGTGAGGCACAGGTCCTCAAGCGGTACTTC. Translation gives CASSEAQVLKRYF.

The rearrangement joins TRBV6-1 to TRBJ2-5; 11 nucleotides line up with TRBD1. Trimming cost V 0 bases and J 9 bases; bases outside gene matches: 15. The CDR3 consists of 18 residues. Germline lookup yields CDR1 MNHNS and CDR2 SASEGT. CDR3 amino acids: CASSEAFLPGQGAVSQYF. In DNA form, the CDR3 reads TGTGCCAGCAGTGAAGCTTTCCTTCCAGGACAGGGGGCTGTGTCCCAGTACTTC.

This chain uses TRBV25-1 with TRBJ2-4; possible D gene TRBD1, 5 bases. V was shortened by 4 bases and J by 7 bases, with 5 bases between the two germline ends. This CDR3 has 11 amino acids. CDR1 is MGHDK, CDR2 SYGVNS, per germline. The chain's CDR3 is CASSGQNIQYF. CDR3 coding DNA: TGTGCCAGCAGTGGACAGAACATTCAGTACTTC.

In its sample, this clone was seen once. CDR3 nucleotides: TGTGCCAGTAGCACCGGACAGGGAAACTATGGCTACACCTTC. This codes for CASSTGQGNYGYTF. The genes are TRBV19 and TRBJ1-2; 8 bases align to TRBD1. The germline V gene encodes CDR1 LNHDA and CDR2 SQIVND (reference sequence). The CDR3 length is 14 residues. V was clipped by 6 bases and J by 2 bases; unmatched bases: 5. The complete variable domain, with remaining parts taken from reference TRBV19 and TRBJ1-2, reads DGGITQSPKYLFRKEGQNVTLSCEQNLNHDAMYWYRQDPGQGLRLIYYSQIVNDFQKGDIAEGYSVSREKKESFPLTVTSAQKNPTAFYLCASSTGQGNYGYTFGSGTRLTVV.

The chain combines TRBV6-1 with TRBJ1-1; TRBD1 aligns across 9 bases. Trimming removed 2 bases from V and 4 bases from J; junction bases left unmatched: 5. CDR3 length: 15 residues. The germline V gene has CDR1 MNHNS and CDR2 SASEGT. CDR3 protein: CASSEQTGGSTEAFF. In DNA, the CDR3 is TGTGCCAGCAGTGAACAGACAGGGGGGAGCACTGAAGCTTTCTTT.

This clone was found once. The CDR3 DNA reads as TGCGCCAGCAGCTTGGAGCCTAGCGGGAGCACAGATACGCAGTATTTT. Translation: CASSLEPSGSTDTQYF. The chain couples TRBV5-1 to TRBJ2-3, with 8 nucleotides matching TRBD2. The CDR3 runs 16 residues. Germline V gene sequence: CDR1 SGHRS, CDR2 YFSETQ. V lost 0 bases to trimming and J lost 0 bases; unmatched junction nucleotides: 3.

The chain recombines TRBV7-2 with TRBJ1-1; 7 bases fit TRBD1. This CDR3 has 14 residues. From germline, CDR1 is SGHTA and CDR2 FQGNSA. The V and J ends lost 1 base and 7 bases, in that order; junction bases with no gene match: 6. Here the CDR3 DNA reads TGTGCCAGCAGCTTAGAGGGACAGTACCATGAAGCTTTCTTT. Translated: CASSLEGQYHEAFF.

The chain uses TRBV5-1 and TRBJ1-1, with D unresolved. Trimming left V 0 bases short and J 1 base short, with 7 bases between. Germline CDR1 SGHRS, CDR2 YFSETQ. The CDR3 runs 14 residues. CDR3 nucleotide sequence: TGCGCCAGCAGCTTGGTGTCAGAGAACACTGAAGCTTTCTTT. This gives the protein CASSLVSENTEAFF.

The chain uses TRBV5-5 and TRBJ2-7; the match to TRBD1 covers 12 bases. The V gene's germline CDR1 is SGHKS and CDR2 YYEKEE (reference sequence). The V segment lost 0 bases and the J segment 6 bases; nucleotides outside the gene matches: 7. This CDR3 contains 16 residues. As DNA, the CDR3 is TGTGCCAGCAGCTTGGTGGGACAGGGGGCGCCGGGCGAGCAGTACTTC. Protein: CASSLVGQGAPGEQYF.

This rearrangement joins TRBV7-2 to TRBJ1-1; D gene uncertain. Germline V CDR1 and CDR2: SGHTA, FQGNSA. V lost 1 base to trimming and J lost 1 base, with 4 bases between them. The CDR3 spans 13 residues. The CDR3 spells CASSLEQNTEAFF. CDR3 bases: TGTGCCAGCAGCTTAGAACAGAACACTGAAGCTTTCTTT.

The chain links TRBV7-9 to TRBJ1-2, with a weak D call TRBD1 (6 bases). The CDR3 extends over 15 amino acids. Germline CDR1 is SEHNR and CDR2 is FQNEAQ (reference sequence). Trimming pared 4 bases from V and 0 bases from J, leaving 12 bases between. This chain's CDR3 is CASSSRGGANYGYTF. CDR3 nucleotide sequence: TGTGCCAGCAGCTCCCGGGGGGGCGCTAACTATGGCTACACCTTC.

CDR3 sequence reads: CASSLDNTDTQYF. The DNA of the CDR3 is TGCGCCAGCAGCCTGGACAACACAGATACGCAGTATTTT. The chain combines TRBV5-1 with TRBJ2-3; D is perhaps TRBD1 (5 bases). The CDR3 length is 13 residues. CDR1 and CDR2 from the germline V gene are SGHRS and YFSETQ. V lost 4 bases and J 2 bases, leaving 8 bases between the germline ends.

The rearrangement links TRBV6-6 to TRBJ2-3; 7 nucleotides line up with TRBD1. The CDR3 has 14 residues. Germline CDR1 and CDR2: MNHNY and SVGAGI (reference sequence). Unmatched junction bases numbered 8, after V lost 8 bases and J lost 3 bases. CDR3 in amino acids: CASAGYRGTDTQYF. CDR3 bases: TGTGCCAGCGCTGGGTACAGGGGAACAGATACGCAGTATTTT.

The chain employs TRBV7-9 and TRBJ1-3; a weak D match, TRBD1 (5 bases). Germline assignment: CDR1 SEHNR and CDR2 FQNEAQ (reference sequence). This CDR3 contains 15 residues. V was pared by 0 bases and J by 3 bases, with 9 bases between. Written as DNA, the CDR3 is TGTGCCAGCAGCTTAGCCGGGGGAGGTGGAAACACCATATATTTT. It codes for CASSLAGGGGNTIYF.

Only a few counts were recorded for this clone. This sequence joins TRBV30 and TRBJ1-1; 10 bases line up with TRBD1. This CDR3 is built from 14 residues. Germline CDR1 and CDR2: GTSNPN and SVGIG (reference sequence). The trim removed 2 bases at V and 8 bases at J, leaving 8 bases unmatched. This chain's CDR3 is CAWSFRQGASEAFF. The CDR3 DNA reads TGTGCCTGGAGTTTCCGACAGGGGGCAAGCGAAGCTTTCTTT.

Here the CDR3 DNA reads TGTGCCAGCAGTTTAACGGGTGCAGATACGCAGTATTTT. It yields the protein CASSLTGADTQYF. This rearrangement joins TRBV28 to TRBJ2-3; D remains unclear. The CDR3 contains 13 residues. Germline CDR1 reads MDHEN; CDR2 reads SYDVKM. V gave up 2 bases and J gave up 4 bases, with 7 bases separating them.

CDR3: CATSRADSSYNEQFF. The CDR3 bases are TGTGCCACCAGCAGAGCCGATAGCTCCTACAATGAGCAGTTCTTC. This chain uses TRBV15 with TRBJ2-1; D is ambiguous. V lost 1 base and J 0 bases, leaving 7 bases between the germline ends. Germline loops: CDR1 LNHNV, CDR2 YYDKDF (reference sequence). There are 15 residues in the CDR3.

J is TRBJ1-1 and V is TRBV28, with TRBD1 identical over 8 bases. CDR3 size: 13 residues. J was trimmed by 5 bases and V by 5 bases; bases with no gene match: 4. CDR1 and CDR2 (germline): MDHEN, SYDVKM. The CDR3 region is CASSQGARTEAFF. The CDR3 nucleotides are TGTGCCAGCAGTCAGGGGGCGAGGACTGAAGCTTTCTTT.

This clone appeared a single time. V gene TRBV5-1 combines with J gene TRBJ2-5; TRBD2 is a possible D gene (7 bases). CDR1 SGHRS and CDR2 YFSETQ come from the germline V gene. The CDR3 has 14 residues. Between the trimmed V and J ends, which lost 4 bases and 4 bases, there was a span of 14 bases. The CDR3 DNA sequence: TGCGCCAGCAGCGCCGGGGGGCAGGGAGAGACCCAGTACTTC. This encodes CASSAGGQGETQYF.

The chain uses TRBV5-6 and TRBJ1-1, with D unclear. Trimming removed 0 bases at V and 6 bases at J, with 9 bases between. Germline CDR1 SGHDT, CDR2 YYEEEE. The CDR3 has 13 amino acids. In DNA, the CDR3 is TGTGCCAGCAGCTTGGTTTCCGGGGCTGAAGCTTTCTTT. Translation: CASSLVSGAEAFF.

For the CDR3, the DNA is TGTGCCAGCAGTTACTCTACCCGGGGAGGTGAAAAACTGTTTTTT. Translation gives CASSYSTRGGEKLFF. The V and J genes are TRBV6-6 and TRBJ1-4; D ambiguous. This CDR3 spans 15 amino acids. Germline values: CDR1 MNHNY, CDR2 SVGAGI (reference sequence). The V gene lost 0 bases and the J gene lost 7 bases, with 12 bases spanning the gap.

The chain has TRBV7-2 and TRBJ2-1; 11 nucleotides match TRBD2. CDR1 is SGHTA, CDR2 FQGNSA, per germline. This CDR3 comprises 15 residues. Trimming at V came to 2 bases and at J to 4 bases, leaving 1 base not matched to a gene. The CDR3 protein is CASSLSSGGYNEQFF. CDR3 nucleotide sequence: TGTGCCAGCAGCTTATCTAGCGGGGGGTACAATGAGCAGTTCTTC.

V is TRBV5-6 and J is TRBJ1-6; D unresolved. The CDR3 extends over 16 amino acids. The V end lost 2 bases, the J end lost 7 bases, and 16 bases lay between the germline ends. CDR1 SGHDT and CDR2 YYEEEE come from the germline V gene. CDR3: CASSFFETPGNSPLHF. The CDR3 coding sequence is TGTGCCAGCAGCTTTTTTGAGACCCCGGGAAATTCACCCCTCCACTTT.

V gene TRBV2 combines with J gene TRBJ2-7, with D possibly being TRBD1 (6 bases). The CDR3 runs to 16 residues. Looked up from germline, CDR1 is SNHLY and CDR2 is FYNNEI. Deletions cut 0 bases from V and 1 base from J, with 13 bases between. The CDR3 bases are TGTGCCAGCAGTGAAGCGTCGCCAGGGGCGTCCTACGAGCAGTACTTC. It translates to CASSEASPGASYEQYF.

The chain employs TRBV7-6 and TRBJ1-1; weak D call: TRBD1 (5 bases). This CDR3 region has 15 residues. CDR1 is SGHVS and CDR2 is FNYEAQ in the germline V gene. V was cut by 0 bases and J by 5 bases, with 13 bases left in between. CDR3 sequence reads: CASSLAGGSWTEAFF. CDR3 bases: TGTGCCAGCAGCTTAGCGGGGGGGAGTTGGACTGAAGCTTTCTTT.

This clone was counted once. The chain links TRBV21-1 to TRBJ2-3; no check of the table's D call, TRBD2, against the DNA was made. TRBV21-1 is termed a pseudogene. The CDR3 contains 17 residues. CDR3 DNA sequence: TGTGCCAGCAGCAAAGCGCCGGGAGGGCCCTCCCCAGATACGCAGTATTTT. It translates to CASSKAPGGPSPDTQYF.

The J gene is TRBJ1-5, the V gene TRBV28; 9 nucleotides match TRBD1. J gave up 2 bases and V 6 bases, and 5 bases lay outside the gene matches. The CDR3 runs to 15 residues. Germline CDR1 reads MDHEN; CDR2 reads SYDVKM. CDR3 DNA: TGTGCCAGCAGCCCGGGACAGGGCGGCAATCAGCCCCAGCATTTT. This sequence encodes CASSPGQGGNQPQHF.